This is a list of T cell receptor beta chains from one sample in a study of blood T cell repertoires in COVID-19. Only in-frame clones appear in the TCRdb table, and some are missing; sequencing was by immunoSEQ multiplex PCR. The sample holds about 210,000 clones; approximately 90% are singletons and the top ten take 0.72%. Input material: peripheral blood. Receptors were obtained from a man in his forties with acute or convalescent COVID-19. CDR3s include the opening cysteine and the closing phenylalanine or tryptophan. The D gene is left open where the match is weak. A clone size is listed for some rows: how often the clone was seen (once, few, many), or a class if it is expanded.

j_call: TRBJ1-5
d_call: .
v_call: TRBV6-6
clone_size: .
cdr3_aa: CASSFDRFNQPQHF
cdr3_nt: TGTGCCAGCAGTTTCGACAGGTTCAATCAGCCCCAGCATTTT

j_call: TRBJ1-2
d_call: TRBD1
v_call: TRBV28
clone_size: .
cdr3_aa: CASSTTGQGANYGYTF
cdr3_nt: TGTGCCAGCAGTACCACCGGACAGGGAGCTAACTATGGCTACACCTTC

j_call: TRBJ1-5
d_call: .
v_call: TRBV24-1
clone_size: once
cdr3_aa: CATSDGGQYSNQPQHF
cdr3_nt: TGTGCCACCAGTGATGGCGGACAGTATAGCAATCAGCCCCAGCATTTT

j_call: TRBJ1-5
d_call: TRBD1
v_call: TRBV28
clone_size: .
cdr3_aa: CASSLGTGNQPQHF
cdr3_nt: TGTGCCAGCAGTTTGGGGACAGGGAATCAGCCCCAGCATTTT

j_call: TRBJ2-5
d_call: TRBD1
v_call: TRBV5-1
clone_size: .
cdr3_aa: CASSLELGTGSETQYF
cdr3_nt: TGCGCCAGCAGCTTGGAACTGGGGACAGGGAGCGAGACCCAGTACTTC

j_call: TRBJ1-6
d_call: TRBD1
v_call: TRBV30
clone_size: .
cdr3_aa: CAWSRLVRDSRYSPLHF
cdr3_nt: TGTGCCTGGAGTCGCCTAGTAAGGGACAGCCGATATTCACCCCTCCACTTT

j_call: TRBJ2-1
d_call: TRBD2
v_call: TRBV5-8
clone_size: .
cdr3_aa: CASSSGVASGSEEQFF
cdr3_nt: TGTGCCAGCAGTTCGGGGGTCGCTAGCGGGAGTGAAGAGCAGTTCTTC

j_call: TRBJ2-7
d_call: .
v_call: TRBV5-3
clone_size: .
cdr3_aa: CARSSNEGYEQYF
cdr3_nt: TGTGCCAGAAGCTCCAATGAGGGCTACGAGCAGTACTTC

j_call: TRBJ1-1
d_call: .
v_call: TRBV25-1
clone_size: .
cdr3_aa: CASHQGNTEAFF
cdr3_nt: TGTGCCAGCCATCAGGGGAACACTGAAGCTTTCTTT

j_call: TRBJ2-3
d_call: .
v_call: TRBV10-1
clone_size: .
cdr3_aa: CASSPRERADTQYF
cdr3_nt: TGCGCCAGCAGCCCCAGGGAAAGGGCAGATACGCAGTATTTT

j_call: TRBJ1-5
d_call: TRBD1
v_call: TRBV5-6
clone_size: .
cdr3_aa: CASSATGAPNQPQHF
cdr3_nt: TGTGCCAGCAGCGCGACAGGGGCGCCCAATCAGCCCCAGCATTTT

j_call: TRBJ2-1
d_call: .
v_call: TRBV18
clone_size: .
cdr3_aa: CASSPVPGSRGANNEQFF
cdr3_nt: TGTGCCAGCTCGCCCGTACCGGGATCCAGGGGGGCCAACAATGAGCAGTTCTTC

j_call: TRBJ2-7
d_call: .
v_call: TRBV6-2/TRBV6-3
clone_size: .
cdr3_aa: CASSPQTSPALEQYF
cdr3_nt: TGTGCCAGCAGCCCGCAGACTAGTCCCGCTCTTGAGCAGTACTTC

j_call: TRBJ1-5
d_call: .
v_call: TRBV10-3
clone_size: .
cdr3_aa: CAISEMGQGLNQPQHF
cdr3_nt: TGTGCCATCAGTGAGATGGGTCAGGGCCTGAATCAGCCCCAGCATTTT

j_call: TRBJ1-2
d_call: .
v_call: TRBV4-3
clone_size: .
cdr3_aa: CASSRLGAAYGYTF
cdr3_nt: TGCGCCAGCAGCCGCCTTGGGGCAGCATATGGCTACACCTTC

j_call: TRBJ1-1
d_call: TRBD1
v_call: TRBV18
clone_size: .
cdr3_aa: CASSPTGAGDTEAFF
cdr3_nt: TGTGCCAGCTCGCCTACAGGGGCGGGTGACACTGAAGCTTTCTTT

j_call: TRBJ1-4
d_call: .
v_call: TRBV6-1
clone_size: .
cdr3_aa: CASSDRGTNEKLFF
cdr3_nt: TGTGCCAGCAGTGACAGGGGAACTAATGAAAAACTGTTTTTT

j_call: TRBJ2-7
d_call: TRBD1
v_call: TRBV6-4
clone_size: .
cdr3_aa: CASSIQGGYEQYF
cdr3_nt: TGTGCCAGCAGTATACAGGGGGGCTACGAGCAGTACTTC

j_call: TRBJ2-5
d_call: .
v_call: TRBV5-4
clone_size: .
cdr3_aa: CASSLVQGGQETQYF
cdr3_nt: TGTGCCAGCAGCTTGGTTCAGGGTGGGCAAGAGACCCAGTACTTC

j_call: TRBJ2-7
d_call: .
v_call: TRBV30
clone_size: .
cdr3_aa: CAWSVTISYEQYF
cdr3_nt: TGTGCCTGGAGTGTAACTATTTCCTACGAGCAGTACTTC

j_call: TRBJ2-3
d_call: .
v_call: TRBV21-1
clone_size: .
cdr3_aa: CASSILGTSGRDTQYF
cdr3_nt: TGTGCCAGCAGCATCCTCGGGACTAGCGGGAGAGATACGCAGTATTTT

j_call: TRBJ2-7
d_call: .
v_call: TRBV7-6
clone_size: once
cdr3_aa: CASSHGAGTYEQYF
cdr3_nt: TGTGCCAGCAGCCACGGGGCGGGGACCTACGAGCAGTACTTC

j_call: TRBJ2-4
d_call: TRBD1
v_call: TRBV29-1
clone_size: .
cdr3_aa: CSVRDRGPTAKNIQYF
cdr3_nt: TGCAGCGTTCGGGACAGGGGGCCCACAGCCAAAAACATTCAGTACTTC

j_call: TRBJ2-7
d_call: TRBD1
v_call: TRBV19
clone_size: .
cdr3_aa: CASRSTGDKYEQYF
cdr3_nt: TGTGCCAGTAGATCGACAGGGGACAAATACGAGCAGTACTTC

j_call: TRBJ1-1
d_call: .
v_call: TRBV3-1/TRBV3-2
clone_size: .
cdr3_aa: CASSPGTKTEAFF
cdr3_nt: TGTGCCAGCAGCCCCGGGACTAAAACTGAAGCTTTCTTT

j_call: TRBJ2-3
d_call: TRBD2
v_call: TRBV9
clone_size: .
cdr3_aa: CASSPPRSGRTPDTQYF
cdr3_nt: TGTGCCAGCAGCCCCCCCAGGAGCGGGAGGACCCCAGATACGCAGTATTTT

j_call: TRBJ2-3
d_call: .
v_call: TRBV4-3
clone_size: .
cdr3_aa: CASSQEAGASTDTQYF
cdr3_nt: TGCGCCAGCAGCCAAGAGGCAGGGGCATCGACAGATACGCAGTATTTT

j_call: TRBJ2-1
d_call: TRBD2
v_call: TRBV5-5
clone_size: .
cdr3_aa: CASIRPGLAGGNEQFF
cdr3_nt: TGTGCCAGCATAAGACCCGGACTAGCGGGAGGCAATGAGCAGTTCTTC

j_call: TRBJ1-5
d_call: .
v_call: TRBV9
clone_size: .
cdr3_aa: CASGQDGGYQPQHF
cdr3_nt: TGTGCCAGCGGTCAGGACGGCGGGTACCAGCCCCAGCATTTT

j_call: TRBJ1-5
d_call: TRBD1
v_call: TRBV19
clone_size: .
cdr3_aa: CASSIDRGIGNQPQHF
cdr3_nt: TGTGCCAGTAGTATCGACAGGGGGATCGGCAATCAGCCCCAGCATTTT

j_call: TRBJ1-2
d_call: TRBD1
v_call: TRBV19
clone_size: .
cdr3_aa: CASSTGPPNYGYTF
cdr3_nt: TGTGCCAGTTCGACAGGGCCACCTAACTATGGCTACACCTTC

j_call: TRBJ2-5
d_call: TRBD2
v_call: TRBV7-8
clone_size: .
cdr3_aa: CASSLSGGAGETQYF
cdr3_nt: TGTGCCAGCAGTCTATCGGGGGGGGCCGGAGAGACCCAGTACTTC

j_call: TRBJ1-6
d_call: .
v_call: TRBV2
clone_size: .
cdr3_aa: CASRPNRANSPLHF
cdr3_nt: TGTGCCAGCAGGCCCAACAGGGCTAATTCACCCCTCCACTTT

j_call: TRBJ2-2
d_call: .
v_call: TRBV25-1
clone_size: once
cdr3_aa: CASSEYQAGNGELFF
cdr3_nt: TGTGCCAGCAGTGAATATCAGGCGGGGAACGGGGAGCTGTTTTTT

j_call: TRBJ1-2
d_call: TRBD1
v_call: TRBV18
clone_size: .
cdr3_aa: CASSPAGQGMRGYTF
cdr3_nt: TGTGCCAGCTCCCCCGCCGGACAGGGGATGCGTGGCTACACCTTC

j_call: TRBJ2-7
d_call: .
v_call: TRBV19
clone_size: .
cdr3_aa: CASTPTRGSGYEQYF
cdr3_nt: TGTGCCAGTACCCCCACGAGGGGGTCCGGCTACGAGCAGTACTTC